This T cell receptor beta chain was captured in a study of cytomegalovirus exposure and HLA in healthy donors. Study results and limitations: The study designated roughly 150 TCR beta chains cytomegalovirus-associated. Most TCR sequences were rare, but some public TCRs occurred in many donors.

The germline gives CDR1 MNHNY, CDR2 SVGAGI (reference sequence). V gave up 7 bases and J gave up 7 bases; unmatched junction bases: 6. This CDR3 has 12 amino acids. A word on this clone: No antigen is known for it.

Assay used: immunoSEQ multiplex PCR; TCRdb lists only in-frame clones, some missing. The sample lists around 54,000 clones, over 85% seen once, with around 9.2% in the top ten. This receptor was obtained from a woman under 30 in good health and CMV-seropositive. The sample consisted of PBMCs. The chain has TRBV6-6 and TRBJ1-1; 7 nucleotides match TRBD1. Here the CDR3 reads CASTHGTVEAFF. The CDR3 nucleotides are TGTGCCAGCACCCATGGGACAGTTGAAGCTTTCTTT.